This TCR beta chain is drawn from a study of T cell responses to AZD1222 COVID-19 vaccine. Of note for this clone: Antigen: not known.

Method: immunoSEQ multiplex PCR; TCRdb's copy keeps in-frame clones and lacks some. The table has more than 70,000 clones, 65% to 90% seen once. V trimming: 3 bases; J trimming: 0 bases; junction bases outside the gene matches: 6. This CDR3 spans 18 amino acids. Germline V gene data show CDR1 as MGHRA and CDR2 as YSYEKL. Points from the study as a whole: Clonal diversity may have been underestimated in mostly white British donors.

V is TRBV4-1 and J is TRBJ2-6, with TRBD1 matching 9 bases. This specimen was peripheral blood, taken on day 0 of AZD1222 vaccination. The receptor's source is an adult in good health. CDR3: CASSQHRGQGSGANVLTF. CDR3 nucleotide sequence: TGCGCCAGCAGCCAGCACAGGGGGCAGGGCTCTGGGGCCAACGTCCTGACTTTC.